Reported below is one T cell receptor (beta chain). Its cognate antigen is unknown. These data come from a study of CD8+ T cells in alopecia areata. Study overall: Oral tofacitinib (5 to 10 mg twice daily) was administered to treated patients. General study results and limits: Alopecia totalis/universalis scalp especially showed more expanded CD8+ clones than normal scalp. Relative to mice, TCR sharing across patients was less clear, a difference possibly HLA-related.

The CDR3 length is 15 residues. V lost 3 bases and J lost 1, with 11 bases in between. From germline, CDR1 is ENHRY and CDR2 SYGVKD. Isolated RNA was reverse transcribed into cDNA used as the sequencing template. Using immunoSEQ multiplex PCR, the repertoire was profiled, and TCRdb retains in-frame clones only, with some absent. In the table there are under 250,000 clones, approximately 61% of which are singletons. The study team obtained lesional scalp punch biopsies and peripheral blood from alopecia areata patients. The sequenced sample was CD4+ T cells sorted from blood, obtained at week 0. This TCR was sampled from a human donor with alopecia areata. The rearrangement uses TRBV10-3 and TRBJ2-3; D is ambiguous. This CDR3 is CAISDFGGGTDTQYF. Here the CDR3 DNA reads TGTGCCATCAGTGATTTTGGTGGGGGCACAGATACGCAGTATTTT.